The clone carrying this TCR beta chain was picked up one time. A much more abundant neighbour one base away suggests this may be a read error. CDR1 and CDR2 (germline): DFQATT, SNEGSKA (reference sequence). CDR3 length equals 14 residues. The iRepertoire nested amplicon-rescue multiplex PCR amplified TCR alpha and beta CDR3s from RNA. TCRdb re-called the multiplex PCR reads with MiXCR, one entry per CDR3 protein. The data contain 400,000 or so distinct CDR3 sequences, 41% of them singletons. The data belong to a study of glioma-infiltrating T cells. The wider study: Target coverage was roughly 4.5- to 11-fold for roughly one million blood T cells.

The clonotype comes from a human donor with low-grade glioma or glioblastoma, undergoing nonglioma brain surgery, or in good health (not recorded which). The V gene is TRBV20-1, the J gene TRBJ2-3, with a weak D call TRBD2 (6 bases). The sequenced sample consisted of glioma tissue, nonneoplastic brain tissue, or PBMCs (not recorded which). CDR3 in amino acids: CSAGGAGDLDRQYF. The CDR3 coding sequence is TGCAGTGCTGGAGGGGCCGGGGACTTGGATAGGCAGTATTTT.